This T cell receptor beta chain stems from a study of cytomegalovirus exposure and HLA in healthy donors. The V gene end was trimmed by 5 bases and the J gene end by 4 bases; junction bases not matched to a gene: 5. Germline CDR1 and CDR2: MNHEY and SMNVEV (reference sequence). The CDR3 contains 14 residues. Whole-study findings and limits: After further analysis at a later stage, 16,951 TCR beta sequences were associated with HLA alleles at 0.05 false discovery rate. Several top significant clusters appeared, in a later analysis, to be linked to common viral pathogens.

Remarks on this clone: Its target is not known.

Primers for the PCR totalled 60 Vbeta and 13 Jbeta. Generated by immunoSEQ multiplex PCR, the TCRdb table keeps only in-frame clones and is missing some. The data contain some 140,000 clones, over 60% of them singletons. The specimen was PBMCs. The origin of this receptor is a female donor in good health and CMV-seropositive. This chain uses TRBV27 with TRBJ1-2, with 9 bases that match TRBD1. CDR3 region: CASSKDRGGYGYTF. CDR3 DNA sequence: TGTGCCAGCAGTAAAGACAGGGGGGGCTATGGCTACACCTTC.